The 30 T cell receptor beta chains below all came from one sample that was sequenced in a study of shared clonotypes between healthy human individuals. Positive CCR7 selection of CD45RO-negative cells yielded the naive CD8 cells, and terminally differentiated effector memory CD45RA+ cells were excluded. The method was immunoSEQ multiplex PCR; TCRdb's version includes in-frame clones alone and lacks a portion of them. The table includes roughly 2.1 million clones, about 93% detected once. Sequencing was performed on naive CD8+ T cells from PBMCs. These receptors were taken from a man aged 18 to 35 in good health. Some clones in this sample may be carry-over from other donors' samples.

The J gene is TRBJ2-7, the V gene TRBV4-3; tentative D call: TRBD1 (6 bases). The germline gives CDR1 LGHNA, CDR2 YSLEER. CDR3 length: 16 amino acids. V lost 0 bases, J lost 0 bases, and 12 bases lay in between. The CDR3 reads CASSQDFRGNSYEQYF. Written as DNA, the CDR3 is TGCGCCAGCAGCCAAGATTTCAGGGGCAACTCCTACGAGCAGTACTTC.

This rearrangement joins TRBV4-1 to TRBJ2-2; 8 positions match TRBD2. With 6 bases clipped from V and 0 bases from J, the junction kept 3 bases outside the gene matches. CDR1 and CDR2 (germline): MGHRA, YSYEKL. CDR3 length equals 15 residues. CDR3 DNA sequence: TGCGCCAGCAGAAAACTAGCGGCGAACACCGGGGAGCTGTTTTTT. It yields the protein CASRKLAANTGELFF.

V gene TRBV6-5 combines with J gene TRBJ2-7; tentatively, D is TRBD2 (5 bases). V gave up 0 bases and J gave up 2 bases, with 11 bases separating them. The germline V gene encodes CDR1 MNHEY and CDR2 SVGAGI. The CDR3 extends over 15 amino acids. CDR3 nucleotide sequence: TGTGCCAGCAGTTACTCCTCCGGGGAGACCTACGAGCAGTACTTC. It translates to CASSYSSGETYEQYF.

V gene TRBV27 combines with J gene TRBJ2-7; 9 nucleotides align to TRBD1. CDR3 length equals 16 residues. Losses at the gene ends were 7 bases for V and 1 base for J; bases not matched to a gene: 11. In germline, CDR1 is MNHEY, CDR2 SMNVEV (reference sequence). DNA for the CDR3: TGTGCCAGCACCCCCCCCGGGACAGGGACGTCCTACGAGCAGTACTTC. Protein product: CASTPPGTGTSYEQYF.

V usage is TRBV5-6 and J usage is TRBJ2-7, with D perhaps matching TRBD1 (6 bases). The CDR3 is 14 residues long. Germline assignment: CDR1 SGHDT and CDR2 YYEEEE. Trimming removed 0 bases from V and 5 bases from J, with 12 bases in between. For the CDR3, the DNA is TGTGCCAGCAGCTTGGGACAGGTAACGGACGAGCAGTACTTC. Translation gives CASSLGQVTDEQYF.

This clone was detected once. CDR3 protein: CAWGSRLEQYF. CDR3 bases: TGTGCCTGGGGCTCGCGGCTCGAGCAGTACTTC. The chain recombines TRBV30 with TRBJ2-5; no reliable D call. The J call could be wrong; TRBJ2-7 is a better fit for the DNA end. CDR1 is GTSNPN, CDR2 SVGIG, per germline (reference sequence). The CDR3 totals 11 residues.

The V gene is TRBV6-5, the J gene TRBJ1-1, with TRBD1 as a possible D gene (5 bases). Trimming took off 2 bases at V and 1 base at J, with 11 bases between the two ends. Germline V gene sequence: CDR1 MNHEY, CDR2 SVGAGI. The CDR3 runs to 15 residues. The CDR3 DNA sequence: TGTGCCAGCAGTTACCTGGAGGGGACGAACACTGAAGCTTTCTTT. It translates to CASSYLEGTNTEAFF.

The CDR3 sequence is CASSDPRLNSKHNEQFF. CDR3 coding DNA: TGTGCCAGCAGTGACCCCCGCCTAAACAGTAAACACAATGAGCAGTTCTTC. V is TRBV2 and J is TRBJ2-1; D gene ambiguous. Germline CDR1 and CDR2: SNHLY and FYNNEI. CDR3 length: 17 residues. V was shortened by 3 bases and J by 5 bases, with 20 bases between the two germline ends.

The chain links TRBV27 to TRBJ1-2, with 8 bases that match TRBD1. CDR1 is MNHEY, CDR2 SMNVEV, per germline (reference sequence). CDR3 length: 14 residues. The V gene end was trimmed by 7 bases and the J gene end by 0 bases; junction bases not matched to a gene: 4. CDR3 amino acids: CASKTGGANYGYTF. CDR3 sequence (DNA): TGTGCCAGCAAAACAGGGGGAGCTAACTATGGCTACACCTTC.

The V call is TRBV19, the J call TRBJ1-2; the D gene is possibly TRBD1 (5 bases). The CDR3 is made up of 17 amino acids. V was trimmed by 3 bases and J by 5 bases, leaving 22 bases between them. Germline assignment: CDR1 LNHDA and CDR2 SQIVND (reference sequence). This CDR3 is CASSICQGLSECYGYTF. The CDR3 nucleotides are TGTGCCAGTAGTATCTGTCAGGGTCTTTCAGAGTGTTATGGCTACACCTTC. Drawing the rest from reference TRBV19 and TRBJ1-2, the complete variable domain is DGGITQSPKYLFRKEGQNVTLSCEQNLNHDAMYWYRQDPGQGLRLIYYSQIVNDFQKGDIAEGYSVSREKKESFPLTVTSAQKNPTAFYLCASSICQGLSECYGYTFGSGTRLTVV.

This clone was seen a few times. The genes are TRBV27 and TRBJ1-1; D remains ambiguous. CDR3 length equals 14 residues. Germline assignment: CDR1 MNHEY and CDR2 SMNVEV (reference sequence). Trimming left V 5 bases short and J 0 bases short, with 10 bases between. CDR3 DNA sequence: TGTGCCAGCAGTAGATTGATTATGAACACTGAAGCTTTCTTT. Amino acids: CASSRLIMNTEAFF.

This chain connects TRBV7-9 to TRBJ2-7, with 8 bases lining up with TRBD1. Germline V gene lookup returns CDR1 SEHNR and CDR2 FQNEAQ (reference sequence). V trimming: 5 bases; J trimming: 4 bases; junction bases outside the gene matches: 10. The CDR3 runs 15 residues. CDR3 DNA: TGTGCCAGCAGCCCCAGGACAGGGACAGAGTACGAGCAGTACTTC. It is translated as CASSPRTGTEYEQYF.

The CDR3 sequence: CASRGHSSYEQYF. The CDR3 DNA sequence: TGTGCCAGCCGGGGACACTCTTCCTACGAGCAGTACTTC. The rearrangement links TRBV6-1 to TRBJ2-7, with D possibly matching TRBD1 (6 bases). This CDR3 is built from 13 residues. V gave up 8 bases and J gave up 1 base, with 12 bases separating them. Germline assignment: CDR1 MNHNS and CDR2 SASEGT.

CDR3 in DNA: TGTGCCAGCAGCTTAGAAGGTTGGGAGGGCGCGAACACCGGGGAGCTGTTTTTT. It codes for CASSLEGWEGANTGELFF. This rearrangement joins TRBV11-3 to TRBJ2-2, with 7 bases that match TRBD2. The CDR3 runs 18 residues. The germline V gene encodes CDR1 SGHNT and CDR2 YENEEA. J gave up 0 bases and V 0 bases, and 7 bases lay outside the gene matches.

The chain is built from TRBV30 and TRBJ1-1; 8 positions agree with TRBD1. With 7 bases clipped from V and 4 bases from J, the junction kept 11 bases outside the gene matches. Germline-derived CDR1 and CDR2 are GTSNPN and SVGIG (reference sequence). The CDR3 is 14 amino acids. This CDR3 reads CASGGQGMFTEAFF. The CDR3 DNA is TGTGCCTCCGGAGGACAGGGAATGTTCACTGAAGCTTTCTTT. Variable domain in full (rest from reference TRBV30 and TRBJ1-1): SQTIHQWPATLVQPVGSPLSLECTVEGTSNPNLYWYRQAAGRGLQLLFYSVGIGQISSEVPQNLSASRPQDRQFILSSKKLLLSDSGFYLCASGGQGMFTEAFFGQGTRLTVV.

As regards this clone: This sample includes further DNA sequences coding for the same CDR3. CDR3 in DNA: TGTGCCAGCAGCTTACCGGGGGCCCCCTACGAGCAGTACTTC. Translating gives CASSLPGAPYEQYF. The J gene is TRBJ2-7, the V gene TRBV7-9; either TRBD1 or TRBD2 may supply D (6 bases each). CDR1 and CDR2 (germline): SEHNR, FQNEAQ (reference sequence). Trimming took 2 bases from V and 2 from J, leaving 10 bases between them. There are 14 residues in the CDR3.

CDR3 in amino acids: CAISEPLREGGAFF. For the CDR3, the DNA is TGTGCCATCAGTGAGCCCCTGAGGGAGGGGGGGGCTTTCTTT. The rearrangement links TRBV10-3 to TRBJ1-1; perhaps TRBD1 as D (6 bases). V lost 2 bases and J 11 bases, leaving 18 bases between the germline ends. CDR3 length: 14 residues. Germline-derived CDR1 and CDR2 are ENHRY and SYGVKD.

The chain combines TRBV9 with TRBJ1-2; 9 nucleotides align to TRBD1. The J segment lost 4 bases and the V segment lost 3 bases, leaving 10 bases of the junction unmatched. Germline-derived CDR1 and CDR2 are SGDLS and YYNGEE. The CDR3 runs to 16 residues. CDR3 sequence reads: CASSATTGDRAYGYTF. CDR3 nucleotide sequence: TGTGCCAGCAGCGCCACAACCGGGGACAGGGCCTATGGCTACACCTTC.

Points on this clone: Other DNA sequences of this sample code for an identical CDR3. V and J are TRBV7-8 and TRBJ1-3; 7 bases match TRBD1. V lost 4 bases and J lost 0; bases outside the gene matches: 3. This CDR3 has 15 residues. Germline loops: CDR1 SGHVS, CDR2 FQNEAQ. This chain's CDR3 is CASSSTGVSGNTIYF. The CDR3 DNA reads TGTGCCAGCAGCTCCACAGGGGTCTCTGGAAACACCATATATTTT.

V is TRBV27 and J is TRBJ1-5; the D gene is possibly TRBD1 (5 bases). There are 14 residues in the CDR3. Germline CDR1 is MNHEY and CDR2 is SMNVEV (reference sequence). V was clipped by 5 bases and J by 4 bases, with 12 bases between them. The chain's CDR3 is CASSPGRWNQPQHF. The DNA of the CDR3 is TGTGCCAGCAGTCCGGGACGGTGGAATCAGCCCCAGCATTTT.

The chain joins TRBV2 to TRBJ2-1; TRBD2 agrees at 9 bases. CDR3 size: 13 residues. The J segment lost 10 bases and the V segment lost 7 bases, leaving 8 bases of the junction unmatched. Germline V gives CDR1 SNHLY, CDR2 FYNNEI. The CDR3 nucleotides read TGTGCCAGCAACACGGGGCTAGCGGGAGAGCAGTTCTTC. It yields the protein CASNTGLAGEQFF. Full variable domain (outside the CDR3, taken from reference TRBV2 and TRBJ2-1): EPEVTQTPSHQVTQMGQEVILRCVPISNHLYFYWYRQILGQKVEFLVSFYNNEISEKSEIFDDQFSVERPDGSNFTLKIRSTKLEDSAMYFCASNTGLAGEQFFGPGTRLTVL.

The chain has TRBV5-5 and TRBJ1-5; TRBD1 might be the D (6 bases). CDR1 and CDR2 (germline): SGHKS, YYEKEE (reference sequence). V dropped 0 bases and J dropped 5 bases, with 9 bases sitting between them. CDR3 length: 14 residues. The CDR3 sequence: CASSLVGQYQPQHF. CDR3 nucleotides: TGTGCCAGCAGCTTGGTTGGACAGTATCAGCCCCAGCATTTT.

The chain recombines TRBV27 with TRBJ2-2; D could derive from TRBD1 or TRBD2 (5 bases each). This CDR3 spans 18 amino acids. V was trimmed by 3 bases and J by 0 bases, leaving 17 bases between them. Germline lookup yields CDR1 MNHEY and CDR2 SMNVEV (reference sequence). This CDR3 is CASSFSSGTASNTGELFF. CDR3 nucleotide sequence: TGTGCCAGCAGTTTCTCATCCGGGACGGCGTCGAACACCGGGGAGCTGTTTTTT.

CDR3 residues: CASRGDRGANEQFF. The CDR3 bases are TGTGCCAGCAGGGGAGACAGGGGAGCCAATGAGCAGTTCTTC. The chain carries TRBV27 and TRBJ2-1; 8 bases align to TRBD1. V gave up 6 bases and J gave up 6 bases; unmatched junction bases: 7. The CDR3 has 14 residues. CDR1 and CDR2 (germline): MNHEY, SMNVEV (reference sequence).

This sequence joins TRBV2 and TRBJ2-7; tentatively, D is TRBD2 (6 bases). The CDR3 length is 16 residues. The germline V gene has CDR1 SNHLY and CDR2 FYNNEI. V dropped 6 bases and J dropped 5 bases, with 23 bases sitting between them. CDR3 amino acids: CASRKAGRALSDEQYF. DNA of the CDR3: TGTGCCAGCAGAAAAGCGGGCCGCGCCCTTTCTGACGAGCAGTACTTC.

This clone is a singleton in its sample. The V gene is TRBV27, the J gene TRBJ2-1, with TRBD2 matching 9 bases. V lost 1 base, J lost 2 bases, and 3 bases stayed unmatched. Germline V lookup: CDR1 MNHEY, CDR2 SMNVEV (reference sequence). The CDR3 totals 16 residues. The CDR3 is CASSLYLAGAYNEQFF. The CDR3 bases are TGTGCCAGCAGTTTATACTTAGCGGGAGCCTACAATGAGCAGTTCTTC.

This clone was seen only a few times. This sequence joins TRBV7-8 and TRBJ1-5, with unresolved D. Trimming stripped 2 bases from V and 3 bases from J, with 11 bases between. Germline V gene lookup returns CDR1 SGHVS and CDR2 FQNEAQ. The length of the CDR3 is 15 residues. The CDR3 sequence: CASSLWTADNQPQHF. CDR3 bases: TGTGCCAGCAGCTTATGGACCGCAGACAATCAGCCCCAGCATTTT.

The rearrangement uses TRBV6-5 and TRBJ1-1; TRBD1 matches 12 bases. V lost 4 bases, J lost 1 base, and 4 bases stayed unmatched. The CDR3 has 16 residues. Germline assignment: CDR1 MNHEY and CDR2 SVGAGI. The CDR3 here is CASSFRDRGPNTEAFF. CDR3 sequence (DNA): TGTGCCAGCAGTTTCCGGGACAGGGGGCCGAACACTGAAGCTTTCTTT.

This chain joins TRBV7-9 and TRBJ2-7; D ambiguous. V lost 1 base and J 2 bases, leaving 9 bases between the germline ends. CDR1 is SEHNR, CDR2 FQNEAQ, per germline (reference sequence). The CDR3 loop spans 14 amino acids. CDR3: CASSLGLKAYEQYF. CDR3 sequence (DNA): TGTGCCAGCAGCTTAGGACTCAAAGCCTACGAGCAGTACTTC.

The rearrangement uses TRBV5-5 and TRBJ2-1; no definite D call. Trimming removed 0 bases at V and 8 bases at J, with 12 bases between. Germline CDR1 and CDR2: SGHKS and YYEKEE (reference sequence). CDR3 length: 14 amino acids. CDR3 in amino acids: CASSLAVLVDEQFF. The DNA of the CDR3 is TGTGCCAGCAGCTTGGCTGTGTTGGTTGATGAGCAGTTCTTC.